What follows are 8 T cell receptor beta chains derived from one specimen sequenced in a study of control samples from healthy donors and cancer patients. Method: immunoSEQ multiplex PCR; TCRdb's copy keeps in-frame clones and lacks some. The sample consists of 100,000 to 150,000 clones, less than 90% of them appearing once. The sample comprised blood. The source of these receptors is a man aged 18-30 years in good health.

The table lists this clone with many counts. The gene calls are TRBV2 and TRBJ1-2; a weak D match, TRBD1 (5 bases). Trimming cost V 2 bases and J 3 bases, with 16 bases left between them. The CDR3 runs to 16 residues. From germline, CDR1 is SNHLY and CDR2 FYNNEI. The CDR3 spells CASSEIRAGTDYGYTF. In DNA, the CDR3 is TGTGCCAGCAGTGAAATACGTGCTGGGACCGACTATGGCTACACCTTC.

Comment on this clone: One end of the junction is discordant with germline, which a read error may explain. This rearrangement joins TRBV11-2 to TRBJ2-7; no firm D call. CDR3 length: 13 residues. Germline V gene sequence: CDR1 SGHAT, CDR2 FQNNGV. CDR3 sequence: CASSLGSQLGQYF. CDR3 sequence (DNA): TGTGCCAGCAGTTTAGGGTCCCAACTCGGGCAGTACTTC.

The chain uses TRBV14 and TRBJ2-7; TRBD2 agrees at 7 bases. CDR3 length: 16 residues. V trimming: 3 bases; J trimming: 0 bases; junction bases outside the gene matches: 8. Germline CDR1 reads SGHDN; CDR2 reads FVKESK. The CDR3 DNA is TGTGCCAGCAGCCAGGTAGCGGGTAGTCGCTCCTACGAGCAGTACTTC. Translation: CASSQVAGSRSYEQYF.

This rearrangement joins TRBV28 to TRBJ1-5; D is uncertain. V gave up 7 bases and J gave up 9 bases, with 19 bases separating them. Looked up from germline, CDR1 is MDHEN and CDR2 is SYDVKM. The CDR3 is 14 amino acids. CDR3 protein: CASIDQNLSLPQHF. The CDR3 nucleotides are TGTGCCAGCATCGACCAGAACCTCTCTTTGCCCCAGCATTTT.

This chain connects TRBV7-9 to TRBJ1-1; D remains ambiguous. The CDR3 covers 13 residues. Per the germline V gene, CDR1 is SEHNR and CDR2 is FQNEAQ (reference sequence). The V end lost 2 bases, the J end lost 2 bases, and 6 bases lay between the germline ends. The CDR3 coding sequence is TGTGCCAGCAGCTTATCAGCTAACACTGAAGCTTTCTTT. This translates into CASSLSANTEAFF.

J is TRBJ2-7 and V is TRBV6-2 or TRBV6-3, with 9 positions matching TRBD1. This CDR3 has 16 residues. The V segment lost 0 bases and the J segment 5 bases; nucleotides outside the gene matches: 8. Germline CDR1 reads MNHEY; CDR2 reads SVGEGT. The CDR3 region has the DNA TGTGCCAGCAGTTACTCGAAGGACAGGGGTGGCGACGAGCAGTACTTC. Its translation is CASSYSKDRGGDEQYF.

This chain connects TRBV9 to TRBJ2-1, with TRBD2 as a possible D gene (6 bases). V was trimmed by 0 bases and J by 0 bases, leaving 10 bases between them. This CDR3 comprises 16 residues. Germline CDR1 SGDLS, CDR2 YYNGEE. The CDR3: CASSVEGGSSYNEQFF. CDR3 bases: TGTGCCAGCAGCGTAGAAGGAGGGAGCTCCTACAATGAGCAGTTCTTC.

V usage is TRBV19 and J usage is TRBJ2-1, with TRBD2 identical over 13 bases. Looked up from germline, CDR1 is LNHDA and CDR2 is SQIVND (reference sequence). The CDR3 length is 18 residues. After removal of 3 bases from V and 1 base from J, the junction contained 6 bases not matched to a gene. DNA for the CDR3: TGTGCCAGTAGTATCCACGGGACTAGCGGGATATCCTACAATGAGCAGTTCTTC. This gives the protein CASSIHGTSGISYNEQFF.